The 12 T cell receptor beta chains listed next were all sequenced from one sample in a study of blood T cell repertoires in COVID-19. Generated by immunoSEQ multiplex PCR, the TCRdb table keeps only in-frame clones and is missing some. The profile covers about 16,000 clones, with 70% to 90% appearing a single time and roughly 50% taken by the ten largest. Input material: peripheral blood. All receptors come from a human donor in a cohort sampled during active COVID-19.

The chain carries TRBV2 and TRBJ2-1, with 8 bases aligning to TRBD1. The J segment lost 6 bases and the V segment lost 2 bases, leaving 9 bases of the junction unmatched. CDR1 is SNHLY and CDR2 is FYNNEI in the germline V gene. This CDR3 spans 16 amino acids. Here the CDR3 reads CASSEMGTGVVNEQFF. CDR3 coding DNA: TGTGCCAGCAGTGAAATGGGGACAGGTGTGGTCAATGAGCAGTTCTTC. Complete variable domain (other parts from reference TRBV2 and TRBJ2-1): EPEVTQTPSHQVTQMGQEVILRCVPISNHLYFYWYRQILGQKVEFLVSFYNNEISEKSEIFDDQFSVERPDGSNFTLKIRSTKLEDSAMYFCASSEMGTGVVNEQFFGPGTRLTVL.

The gene calls are TRBV7-2 and TRBJ1-2, with D tentatively TRBD1 (5 bases). This CDR3 has 13 amino acids. The V and J ends lost 5 bases and 4 bases respectively, with 11 bases between them. The germline gives CDR1 SGHTA, CDR2 FQGNSA. The DNA of the CDR3 is TGTGCCAGCAGCCCGACAGTATTCTATGGCTACACCTTC. Protein sequence: CASSPTVFYGYTF.

This chain uses TRBV6-2 or TRBV6-3 with TRBJ2-7; the match to TRBD1 covers 7 bases. V shed 4 bases and J 6 bases; nucleotides not matched to a gene: 6. The CDR3 is made up of 13 amino acids. Germline CDR1 reads MNHEY; CDR2 reads SVGEGT. The CDR3 DNA is TGTGCCAGCAGTTTCGGGACAGCCGGCGAGCAGTACTTC. Translation: CASSFGTAGEQYF.

The chain links TRBV7-2 to TRBJ1-5; D is possibly TRBD1 (5 bases). CDR1 is SGHTA, CDR2 FQGNSA, per germline. Trimming removed 1 base at V and 5 bases at J, with 9 bases between. The CDR3 totals 14 residues. CDR3 in DNA: TGTGCCAGCAGCTTAGTACAGGACCATCAGCCCCAGCATTTT. This translates into CASSLVQDHQPQHF.

This chain joins TRBV7-9 and TRBJ1-2; D may be TRBD1 (5 bases). Germline-derived CDR1 and CDR2 are SEHNR and FQNEAQ (reference sequence). With 5 bases removed from V and 8 bases from J, the gap between germline ends came to 15 bases. This CDR3 region has 13 residues. CDR3 DNA: TGTGCCAGCAGCCAAATCGACAGAAGAGGCTACACCTTC. Translation: CASSQIDRRGYTF.

A word on this clone: Germline is not matched at one junction end, which may reflect a read error. V is TRBV4-1 and J is TRBJ1-4, with 8 bases matching TRBD1. CDR1 MGHRA and CDR2 YSYEKL come from the germline V gene. CDR3 length: 14 residues. The CDR3 coding sequence is TGCGCCAGCAGCCACGCGGACAGGGAAGGATCGATCTATTTT. It codes for CASSHADREGSIYF.

V is TRBV5-6 and J is TRBJ1-2; D perhaps matches TRBD1 (5 bases). From germline, CDR1 is SGHDT and CDR2 YYEEEE. The CDR3 totals 11 residues. Trimming pared 4 bases from V and 8 bases from J, leaving 9 bases between. CDR3 protein: CASSQSGGYTF. DNA for the CDR3: TGTGCCAGCAGCCAGTCAGGGGGCTACACCTTC.

The V call is TRBV6-5, the J call TRBJ1-2, with D unclear. Germline V gene sequence: CDR1 MNHEY, CDR2 SVGAGI. The V gene lost 0 bases and the J gene lost 8 bases, with 16 bases spanning the gap. This CDR3 comprises 15 residues. CDR3 coding DNA: TGTGCCAGCAGTTACTCAAGCGGGGAAGGATTCGGCTACACCTTC. This gives the protein CASSYSSGEGFGYTF.

The chain uses TRBV9 and TRBJ2-2; 9 nucleotides match TRBD2. This CDR3 spans 15 amino acids. Germline V CDR1 and CDR2: SGDLS, YYNGEE. The V segment lost 0 bases and the J segment 3 bases; nucleotides outside the gene matches: 0. This CDR3 is CASSVASGDTGELFF. CDR3 bases: TGTGCCAGCAGCGTAGCTAGCGGGGACACCGGGGAGCTGTTTTTT.

V gene TRBV7-2 combines with J gene TRBJ2-3; the D gene is possibly TRBD1 (5 bases). Trimming removed 4 bases from V and 7 bases from J, with 9 bases in between. The CDR3 contains 12 residues. The V gene's germline CDR1 is SGHTA and CDR2 FQGNSA. In nucleotides, the CDR3 is TGTGCCAGCAGCTCAAGGGGAAATACGCAGTATTTT. This translates into CASSSRGNTQYF.

This sequence joins TRBV7-9 and TRBJ1-2; 9 positions agree with TRBD1. After removal of 4 bases from V and 8 bases from J, the junction contained 5 bases not matched to a gene. CDR3 size: 13 residues. Germline CDR1 SEHNR, CDR2 FQNEAQ (reference sequence). The CDR3 DNA reads as TGTGCCAGCAGCTCGACAGGGGGATGGGGCTACACCTTC. It translates to CASSSTGGWGYTF.

The rearrangement joins TRBV29-1 to TRBJ1-1; 10 bases match TRBD1. After removal of 6 bases from V and 8 bases from J, the junction contained 9 bases not matched to a gene. CDR3 length equals 13 residues. CDR1 and CDR2 from the germline V gene are SQVTM and ANQGSEA. The CDR3 DNA is TGCAGCGTGGGGACAGGGGATGATTCAGAAGCTTTCTTT. It translates to CSVGTGDDSEAFF.